Presented here are 27 T cell receptor beta chains from one specimen sequenced in a study of Graves' ophthalmopathy and Graves' hyperthyroidism. Amplification targeted the TCR beta CDR3 regions, with RNA transcripts as the source material. Second-round multiplex PCR followed a first-round RT-PCR using HTBI primers. In TCRdb, the multiplex PCR reads were re-called with MiXCR into one record per CDR3 protein. The table records 300,000 to 500,000 distinct CDR3 sequences, 15% to 19% of them present only once. The sequenced material came from peripheral blood. These receptors were taken from a woman younger than 30 with stable Graves' hyperthyroidism.

At least ten counts were recorded for this clonotype. V usage is TRBV7-2 and J usage is TRBJ2-4; D is uncertain. Deletions cut 5 bases from V and 3 bases from J, with 8 bases between. The CDR3 contains 13 residues. Germline V gene sequence: CDR1 SGHTA, CDR2 FQGNSA. CDR3 nucleotide sequence: TGTGCCAGCAGCGCTTGGGTCAAAAACATTCAGTACTTC. It is translated as CASSAWVKNIQYF.

This clonotype was observed many times. V and J are TRBV2 and TRBJ1-1; weak D call: TRBD1 (6 bases). With 3 bases removed from V and 6 bases from J, the gap between germline ends came to 11 bases. Germline V gene sequence: CDR1 SNHLY, CDR2 FYNNEI. The CDR3 spans 13 residues. CDR3 coding DNA: TGTGCCAGCAGTGATTCGGGGGCTCCTGAAGCTTTCTTT. It yields the protein CASSDSGAPEAFF.

In regard to this clonotype: An end of the junction differs from the germline gene, which may be a read error. CDR3 nucleotides: TGTGCCAGCGTGTACTCAGGGGAGACTCAGTACTTC. This codes for CASVYSGETQYF. This chain connects TRBV12-3 or TRBV12-4 to TRBJ2-5, with a possible D match to TRBD1 (6 bases). This CDR3 spans 12 amino acids.

The genes are TRBV29-1 and TRBJ2-7, with D perhaps being TRBD1 or TRBD2 (6 bases each). V was trimmed by 2 bases and J by 6 bases, leaving 17 bases between them. This CDR3 spans 14 amino acids. CDR1 and CDR2 from the germline V gene are SQVTM and ANQGSEA. CDR3 DNA: TGCAGCGTTGAATCCGGGGGCATCGGCAGCGAGCAGTACTTC. This codes for CSVESGGIGSEQYF.

There are a few counts of this clonotype. The DNA for the CDR3 is TGTGCCAGCAGCTTAGGTTCCGACAGGGTCGGCGAGCAGTACTTC. This codes for CASSLGSDRVGEQYF. The chain couples TRBV7-2 to TRBJ2-7; TRBD1 matches at 7 bases. V lost 1 base, J lost 6 bases, and 9 bases stayed unmatched. The CDR3 spans 15 residues. CDR1 SGHTA and CDR2 FQGNSA come from the germline V gene.

This clonotype turned up a few times. The CDR3 DNA follows: TGTGCCAGTAGTCTCAAACAGGGGATTAGCACCGGGGAGCTGTTTTTT. It specifies CASSLKQGISTGELFF. V usage is TRBV19 and J usage is TRBJ2-2, with 7 bases that match TRBD1. Germline V lookup: CDR1 LNHDA, CDR2 SQIVND (reference sequence). V lost 5 bases to trimming and J lost 4 bases; unmatched junction nucleotides: 10. The CDR3 is 16 residues long. The whole variable domain, remainder taken from reference TRBV19 and TRBJ2-2, is DGGITQSPKYLFRKEGQNVTLSCEQNLNHDAMYWYRQDPGQGLRLIYYSQIVNDFQKGDIAEGYSVSREKKESFPLTVTSAQKNPTAFYLCASSLKQGISTGELFFGEGSRLTVL.

There are many counts of this clonotype. This chain uses TRBV24-1 with TRBJ1-2; no clear D. CDR3 size: 12 residues. The V end was cut by 6 bases, the J end by 9 bases, with 13 bases between. The germline V gene has CDR1 KGHDR and CDR2 SFDVKD. CDR3 DNA sequence: TGTGCCACCAGTCTCGGCTTGGGGAGCTACACCTTC. Encoded protein: CATSLGLGSYTF.

The chain joins TRBV5-1 to TRBJ1-1; TRBD1 matches at 8 bases. V lost 0 bases and J lost 9; bases outside the gene matches: 4. Germline V gene lookup returns CDR1 SGHRS and CDR2 YFSETQ. The length of the CDR3 is 13 residues. The CDR3 DNA follows: TGCGCCAGCAGCTTGGGCGACAGGGGTAAAGCTTTCTTT. Protein: CASSLGDRGKAFF.

This clonotype was seen many times. V is TRBV27 and J is TRBJ2-5; tentatively, D is TRBD2 (5 bases). CDR3 size: 16 residues. Between the trimmed V and J ends, which lost 3 bases and 3 bases, there was a span of 17 bases. Germline lookup yields CDR1 MNHEY and CDR2 SMNVEV (reference sequence). This CDR3 is CASSFAGSNLKETQYF. DNA for the CDR3: TGTGCCAGCAGTTTCGCGGGCAGCAATTTAAAAGAGACCCAGTACTTC.

This chain links TRBV20-1 with TRBJ2-7; TRBD1 aligns across 9 bases. CDR1 is DFQATT and CDR2 is SNEGSKA in the germline V gene (reference sequence). Unmatched junction bases numbered 13, after V lost 0 bases and J lost 1 base. This CDR3 has 18 residues. The CDR3 protein is CSARDLAAEDRGSYEQYF. In nucleotides, the CDR3 is TGCAGTGCTAGAGACCTCGCGGCCGAGGACAGGGGATCCTACGAGCAGTACTTC.

This clonotype has at least ten counts. The chain links TRBV5-1 to TRBJ1-1; 9 bases agree with TRBD1. This CDR3 comprises 15 residues. The V segment lost 0 bases and the J segment 6 bases; nucleotides outside the gene matches: 6. From germline, CDR1 is SGHRS and CDR2 YFSETQ. The CDR3 DNA reads as TGCGCCAGCAGCTTGGAACAGGGGGCGAGGTCTGAAGCTTTCTTT. Residues: CASSLEQGARSEAFF. Full variable domain (remainder filled in from reference TRBV5-1 and TRBJ1-1): KAGVTQTPRYLIKTRGQQVTLSCSPISGHRSVSWYQQTPGQGLQFLFEYFSETQRNKGNFPGRFSGRQFSNSRSEMNVSTLELGDSALYLCASSLEQGARSEAFFGQGTRLTVV.

This clonotype has more than one count but fewer than ten. The germline gene is not matched at one end of the junction; a read error may be the cause. The chain carries TRBV19 and TRBJ1-1, with TRBD1 matching 7 bases. Germline V CDR1 and CDR2: LNHDA, SQIVND (reference sequence). The CDR3 is 11 residues long. CDR3 sequence reads: CASSRQGRALF. For the CDR3, the DNA is TGTGCCAGTAGTCGACAGGGAAGAGCTTTATTT. Based on the CDR3 plus reference TRBV19 and TRBJ1-1, the full variable domain is DGGITQSPKYLFRKEGQNVTLSCEQNLNHDAMYWYRQDPGQGLRLIYYSQIVNDFQKGDIAEGYSVSREKKESFPLTVTSAQKNPTAFYLCASSRQGRALFGQGTRLTVV.

On this clonotype itself: A read error may be the cause here, since a much bigger clone is one base away. The chain carries TRBV19 and TRBJ1-6; 10 positions agree with TRBD1. This CDR3 spans 13 amino acids. Germline lookup yields CDR1 LNHDA and CDR2 SQIVND (reference sequence). This chain's CDR3 is CASSDRGRSHLHF. CDR3 DNA: TGTGCCAGTAGTGACAGGGGGCGTTCACACCTCCACTTT.

This clonotype was detected ten times or more. At one end the junction does not follow the germline gene, possibly because of a read error. V gene TRBV24-1 combines with J gene TRBJ2-5, with 7 bases lining up with TRBD1. CDR3 length equals 13 residues. Germline loops: CDR1 KGHDR, CDR2 SFDVKD. The CDR3 spells CATSETGYETQCF. The CDR3 DNA sequence: TGTGCCACCAGTGAGACAGGGTACGAGACCCAGTGCTTC.

This clonotype was counted ten times or more. V gene TRBV20-1 combines with J gene TRBJ1-2; possibly TRBD1 for D (5 bases). This CDR3 has 15 amino acids. V was pared by 0 bases and J by 4 bases, with 15 bases between. Germline CDR1 is DFQATT and CDR2 is SNEGSKA (reference sequence). Here the CDR3 reads CSARDQGRVGYGYTF. In DNA, the CDR3 is TGCAGTGCTAGAGATCAGGGCAGGGTCGGCTATGGCTACACCTTC.

This clonotype was seen many times. The CDR3 nucleotides read TGTGCCAGCAGGAACAGACCCACAGGGAACTATGGCTACACCTTC. Translated, it gives CASRNRPTGNYGYTF. The J gene is TRBJ1-2, the V gene TRBV2, with TRBD1 as a possible D gene (6 bases). The CDR3 extends over 15 amino acids. Trimming pared 6 bases from V and 2 bases from J, leaving 16 bases between. Per the germline V gene, CDR1 is SNHLY and CDR2 is FYNNEI.

This clonotype was observed at least ten times. The chain combines TRBV6-1 with TRBJ1-2; D unresolved. The CDR3 runs to 13 residues. The germline CDR1 and CDR2 sequences are MNHNS and SASEGT. Trimming removed 6 bases from V and 8 bases from J, with 16 bases in between. CDR3 amino acids: CASRPDPAGGYTF. CDR3 nucleotide sequence: TGTGCCAGCAGGCCCGACCCGGCGGGCGGCTACACCTTC.

This clonotype has at least ten counts. This chain connects TRBV9 to TRBJ2-5, with D possibly matching TRBD1 (6 bases). CDR1 is SGDLS, CDR2 YYNGEE, per germline. V lost 1 base and J lost 5, with 6 bases in between. The CDR3 totals 12 residues. CDR3 residues: CASSVTGETQYF. The CDR3 coding sequence is TGTGCCAGCAGCGTAACAGGGGAGACCCAGTACTTC. Based on the CDR3 plus reference TRBV9 and TRBJ2-5, the full variable domain is DSGVTQTPKHLITATGQRVTLRCSPRSGDLSVYWYQQSLDQGLQFLIQYYNGEERAKGNILERFSAQQFPDLHSELNLSSLELGDSALYFCASSVTGETQYFGPGTRLLVL.

This clonotype appeared many times. V usage is TRBV12-5 and J usage is TRBJ2-5, with D hard to call. V shed 0 bases and J shed 2 bases, with 13 bases lying between them. The CDR3 consists of 16 residues. Germline CDR1 is LGHNT and CDR2 is FRNRAP. The CDR3 DNA reads as TGTGCTAGTGGTTTGGTATTGGCAGCAAGTCAAGAGACCCAGTACTTC. Protein product: CASGLVLAASQETQYF.

Concerning this clonotype: This could be a read error, since a much larger clone is one nucleotide away. The CDR3 ends on some other residue instead of the conserved phenylalanine or tryptophan, so this is likely a read error. The gene calls are TRBV18 and TRBJ1-5, with D possibly matching TRBD1 (5 bases). This CDR3 contains 13 residues. Germline values: CDR1 KGHSH, CDR2 LQKENI. With 6 bases removed from V and 6 bases from J, the gap between germline ends came to 12 bases. The DNA of the CDR3 is TGTGCCAGCTCCCCCGCTCAGGGTCAGCCCCAGCATCTT. This codes for CASSPAQGQPQHL.

There are many counts of this clonotype. The rearrangement links TRBV29-1 to TRBJ1-1, with D perhaps matching TRBD1 (5 bases). This CDR3 comprises 14 residues. Trimming cost V 5 bases and J 3 bases, with 16 bases left between them. The germline V gene encodes CDR1 SQVTM and CDR2 ANQGSEA. The CDR3 nucleotides read TGCAGCGTTAACCCAGGGCTGGGGGACACTGAAGCTTTCTTT. It yields the protein CSVNPGLGDTEAFF.

This clonotype was found many times. The chain has TRBV27 and TRBJ2-5; D ambiguous. V was shortened by 5 bases and J by 2 bases, with 15 bases between the two germline ends. The CDR3 extends over 15 amino acids. Germline CDR1 reads MNHEY; CDR2 reads SMNVEV (reference sequence). CDR3 sequence reads: CASSPQGFGQETQYF. The CDR3 DNA reads as TGTGCCAGCAGTCCCCAAGGGTTTGGTCAAGAGACCCAGTACTTC.

This clonotype showed up many times. J is TRBJ2-5 and V is TRBV6-7; 9 bases agree with TRBD1. TRBV6-7 falls under the ORF class, with uncertain function. CDR3 length equals 15 residues. The junction had 5 bases not matched to a gene; V was cut back by 6 bases and J by 0 bases. CDR3 sequence reads: CASREGQGYQETQYF. The CDR3 DNA sequence: TGTGCCAGCAGGGAAGGACAGGGGTACCAAGAGACCCAGTACTTC.

This clonotype came up many times. This chain joins TRBV5-1 and TRBJ2-7, with 8 bases that match TRBD1. CDR1 and CDR2 from the germline V gene are SGHRS and YFSETQ. After removal of 0 bases from V and 6 bases from J, the junction contained 5 bases not matched to a gene. The CDR3 is 14 residues long. CDR3 DNA sequence: TGCGCCAGCAGCTTGGTGGGACAGGTGAGCGAGCAGTACTTC. Its translation: CASSLVGQVSEQYF.

This clonotype has a count of ten or more. The chain links TRBV19 to TRBJ1-1; perhaps TRBD1 as D (5 bases). This CDR3 region has 12 residues. Germline loops: CDR1 LNHDA, CDR2 SQIVND (reference sequence). The germline V and J ends were trimmed by 11 bases and 4 bases, with 14 bases remaining between them. CDR3 bases: TGTGCCTCCCTCCTAGGGGCCACTGAAGCTTTCTTT. Its protein product is CASLLGATEAFF. The whole variable domain, remainder taken from reference TRBV19 and TRBJ1-1, is DGGITQSPKYLFRKEGQNVTLSCEQNLNHDAMYWYRQDPGQGLRLIYYSQIVNDFQKGDIAEGYSVSREKKESFPLTVTSAQKNPTAFYLCASLLGATEAFFGQGTRLTVV.

The genes are TRBV11-2 and TRBJ2-7; D uncertain. Between the trimmed V and J ends, which lost 2 bases and 7 bases, there was a span of 30 bases. The CDR3 covers 19 residues. CDR1 and CDR2 from the germline V gene are SGHAT and FQNNGV. CDR3: CASSLFGAFGGGVPGEQYF. The CDR3 DNA follows: TGTGCCAGCAGCTTATTCGGTGCCTTCGGTGGTGGGGTGCCCGGGGAGCAGTACTTC.

This clonotype was detected ten times or more. The DNA of the CDR3 is TGCGCCAGCAGCCCAGAGCCGGGTCGGACTAACTATGGCTACACCTTC. Amino acid sequence: CASSPEPGRTNYGYTF. The chain joins TRBV5-1 to TRBJ1-2; no reliable D call. Trimming removed 4 bases from V and 0 bases from J, with 16 bases in between. CDR1 and CDR2 (germline): SGHRS, YFSETQ. This CDR3 is built from 16 residues.